The 32 T cell receptor beta chains reported below all come from one sample, sequenced in a study of low-dose radiotherapy and immunotherapy resistance in tumors. Both TCRalpha and TCRbeta chains were reverse transcribed with V-gene-specific primers. The authors ran around 19 PCR cycles to amplify TCRs with a constant-region primer and V-primer adapter. TCRdb re-derived calls from the reads in MiXCR, one entry per CDR3 protein. The sample has around 80,000 distinct CDR3 sequences, 17% seen once. The time point was: after trial treatment. Treatment reported: LDRT plus nivolumab, ipilimumab, low-dose cyclophosphamide and aspirin (RACIN trial). The material sequenced was PBMCs, taken after low-dose radiotherapy plus immunotherapy. Source of these receptors: a male donor with prostate cancer.

This clonotype was counted only a few times. The rearrangement joins TRBV20-1 to TRBJ1-2; D is unresolved. The CDR3 runs 14 residues. Trimming left V 4 bases short and J 4 bases short, with 16 bases between. Germline lookup yields CDR1 DFQATT and CDR2 SNEGSKA (reference sequence). The CDR3 DNA is TGCAGTGCTACAGTGACGGGGTCTAGCTATGGCTACACCTTC. It codes for CSATVTGSSYGYTF.

This clonotype was counted many times. V usage is TRBV20-1 and J usage is TRBJ1-3; D not certain. Germline-derived CDR1 and CDR2 are DFQATT and SNEGSKA (reference sequence). This CDR3 is built from 14 residues. V gave up 3 bases and J gave up 2 bases, with 11 bases separating them. Written as DNA, the CDR3 is TGCAGTGCTAGCGGGGAGCCTCCTGGAAACACCATATATTTT. It codes for CSASGEPPGNTIYF.

At least ten counts were recorded for this clonotype. The chain has TRBV5-1 and TRBJ2-3; 8 bases map to TRBD2. The CDR3 contains 14 residues. Losses at the gene ends were 0 bases for V and 5 bases for J; bases not matched to a gene: 2. Germline V gene lookup returns CDR1 SGHRS and CDR2 YFSETQ. In nucleotides, the CDR3 is TGCGCCAGCAGCTTGGGTCGGGGGGGAGATACGCAGTATTTT. Amino acids: CASSLGRGGDTQYF.

As concerns this clonotype: Given a far larger clone just one base away, this is likely a sequencing read error. V is TRBV7-4 and J is TRBJ2-3; D remains unclear. Germline-derived CDR1 and CDR2 are SGHVT and SQSDAQ. CDR3 length: 13 amino acids. CDR3 nucleotides: TGTGCCAGCAGAATTTCCCATGGGGATACGCTGTATTTT. Its translation: CASRISHGDTLYF.

A note on this clonotype: A read error may explain this, as a much larger clone is one base away. The genes are TRBV30 and TRBJ2-7; tentative D call: TRBD2 (5 bases). Near its end, the DNA agrees better with TRBJ2-1, so the J call may be wrong. Germline CDR1 GTSNPN, CDR2 SVGIG (reference sequence). The CDR3 runs to 13 residues. The CDR3 sequence is CAWRGSRLYEQFF. DNA of the CDR3: TGTGCCTGGAGAGGGAGCCGGCTCTACGAGCAGTTCTTC.

Ten or more counts support this clonotype. This chain joins TRBV20-1 and TRBJ2-1, with TRBD1 matching over 12 bases. CDR3 size: 16 residues. The V and J ends lost 1 base and 7 bases, in that order; junction bases with no gene match: 8. Germline loops: CDR1 DFQATT, CDR2 SNEGSKA (reference sequence). As DNA, the CDR3 is TGCAGTGCTAGAGCTACCGGGACAGGGGGCCGAAATGAGCAGTTCTTC. Amino acid sequence: CSARATGTGGRNEQFF.

This clonotype was recorded at least ten times. The chain links TRBV28 to TRBJ1-1; 8 positions agree with TRBD1. Germline V lookup: CDR1 MDHEN, CDR2 SYDVKM. The CDR3 has 14 residues. V lost 7 bases to trimming and J lost 6 bases; unmatched junction nucleotides: 10. The chain's CDR3 is CASTRQGRKAEAFF. CDR3 nucleotides: TGTGCCAGCACCAGACAGGGGCGAAAAGCTGAAGCTTTCTTT.

In its sample, this clonotype was seen many times. V usage is TRBV7-3 and J usage is TRBJ2-1; perhaps TRBD2 as D (5 bases). This CDR3 contains 13 residues. Germline V gene sequence: CDR1 SGHTA, CDR2 FQGTGA. The V end lost 5 bases, the J end lost 5 bases, and 10 bases lay between the germline ends. The CDR3 loop is CASSPAADNEQFF. CDR3 nucleotides: TGTGCCAGCAGCCCAGCGGCAGACAATGAGCAGTTCTTC.

Comments on this clonotype: It differs at one base from a far larger clone, so likely a read error. The rearrangement uses TRBV6-1 and TRBJ2-1; TRBD2 matches at 10 bases. The V gene's germline CDR1 is MNHNS and CDR2 SASEGT. The CDR3 runs to 15 residues. The CDR3 DNA sequence: TGTGCCTGCAGTCCTTCGGGACTAGCGTTGAATGAGCAGTTCTTC. It yields the protein CACSPSGLALNEQFF.

V usage is TRBV28 and J usage is TRBJ1-2; 9 bases fit TRBD1. Germline V lookup: CDR1 MDHEN, CDR2 SYDVKM. The ends lost 10 bases at V and 8 bases at J; junction bases unmatched: 11. CDR3 length: 13 residues. The CDR3 region is CAIPGQGFGGYTF. CDR3 DNA sequence: TGTGCCATTCCGGGACAGGGCTTCGGCGGCTACACCTTC.

This clonotype has ten or more counts. Here the CDR3 DNA reads TGTGCCAGCAGTTGGGGCCAGGCGGGAGGGAGGAATGAGCAGTTCTTC. This translates into CASSWGQAGGRNEQFF. J is TRBJ2-1 and V is TRBV6-2 or TRBV6-3; 9 bases align to TRBD2. Germline loops: CDR1 MNHEY, CDR2 SVGEGT. The CDR3 runs 16 residues. Unmatched junction bases numbered 11, after V lost 4 bases and J lost 7 bases.

This clonotype was detected a few times. The genes are TRBV5-6 and TRBJ2-2; TRBD1 matches 11 bases. Per the germline V gene, CDR1 is SGHDT and CDR2 is YYEEEE. V lost 8 bases to trimming and J lost 7 bases; unmatched junction nucleotides: 4. The CDR3 is made up of 13 amino acids. In DNA, the CDR3 is TGTGCCAGTGGACAGGGGGCCGGCGGGGAGCTGTTTTTT. Encoded protein: CASGQGAGGELFF.

Details on this clonotype: This likely traces to a read error, being one base from a far larger clone. The chain has TRBV26 and TRBJ2-7. TRBV26 is classified as a pseudogene. The CDR3 runs to 10 residues. CDR3 bases: TGTGCCAGCAGTTTGGACGTGCAGTACTTC. Its translation is CASSLDVQYF.

This clonotype has a single count. The rearrangement uses TRBV5-1 and TRBJ2-1; 7 bases fit TRBD1. The CDR3 runs to 15 residues. Trimming at V came to 6 bases and at J to 2 bases, leaving 8 bases not matched to a gene. The germline CDR1 and CDR2 sequences are SGHRS and YFSETQ. The CDR3 here is CASKPSGQTYNEQFF. DNA of the CDR3: TGCGCCAGCAAACCCTCGGGACAGACCTACAATGAGCAGTTCTTC. Filled out from reference TRBV5-1 and TRBJ2-1, the complete variable domain reads KAGVTQTPRYLIKTRGQQVTLSCSPISGHRSVSWYQQTPGQGLQFLFEYFSETQRNKGNFPGRFSGRQFSNSRSEMNVSTLELGDSALYLCASKPSGQTYNEQFFGPGTRLTVL.

This clonotype was detected once. With a far larger clone one base away, a read error is the likely cause. This sequence joins TRBV7-8 and TRBJ2-1, with D perhaps TRBD2 (5 bases). V was cut by 6 bases and J by 10 bases, with 16 bases left in between. The CDR3 runs 13 residues. Per germline, CDR1 SGHVS and CDR2 FQNEAQ. CDR3 sequence: CASSDTILDEQFF. The CDR3 DNA sequence: TGTGCCAGCAGTGATACTATACTAGACGAGCAGTTCTTC. Supplemented by reference TRBV7-8 and TRBJ2-1, the full variable domain reads GAGVSQSPRYKVAKRGQDVALRCDPISGHVSLFWYQQALGQGPEFLTYFQNEAQLDKSGLPSDRFFAERPEGSVSTLKIQRTQQEDSAVYLCASSDTILDEQFFGPGTRLTVL.

CDR3 in amino acids: CASSLGGSGVTNEKLFF. In DNA, the CDR3 is TGTGCCAGCAGCTTGGGGGGCTCGGGGGTAACTAATGAAAAACTGTTTTTT. This chain joins TRBV7-2 and TRBJ1-4; a possible D gene is TRBD1 (6 bases). The CDR3 consists of 17 residues. Trimming removed 3 bases at V and 1 base at J, with 15 bases between. Looked up from germline, CDR1 is SGHTA and CDR2 is FQGNSA.

The rearrangement uses TRBV5-1 and TRBJ1-2; a weak D match, TRBD1 (6 bases). Trimming took 2 bases from V and 4 from J, leaving 15 bases between them. Per germline, CDR1 SGHRS and CDR2 YFSETQ. The CDR3 is made up of 15 amino acids. The CDR3 loop is CASSLRQEGSYGYTF. The CDR3 region has the DNA TGCGCCAGCAGCTTACGACAGGAAGGAAGCTATGGCTACACCTTC.

This clonotype was picked up a small number of times. The chain employs TRBV7-8 and TRBJ2-7; D might be TRBD2 (6 bases). Per germline, CDR1 SGHVS and CDR2 FQNEAQ. CDR3 length: 15 amino acids. Trimming left V 5 bases short and J 3 bases short, with 17 bases between. In nucleotides, the CDR3 is TGTGCCAGCAGCCGGGACTCCTCCGAGAGCTACGAGCAGTACTTC. This codes for CASSRDSSESYEQYF.

This clonotype was seen repeatedly, ten times or more. V and J are TRBV29-1 and TRBJ2-1; D might be TRBD1 (5 bases). Germline V lookup: CDR1 SQVTM, CDR2 ANQGSEA. Trimming took 3 bases from V and 1 from J, leaving 13 bases between them. The CDR3 runs to 15 residues. The CDR3 nucleotides are TGCAGCGTTGAGGGTAGGGGAACATCCTACAATGAGCAGTTCTTC. Translated, it gives CSVEGRGTSYNEQFF.

This clonotype showed up many times. CDR3 sequence reads: CSVGRGGYNEQFF. CDR3 coding DNA: TGCAGCGTTGGACGGGGAGGCTACAATGAGCAGTTCTTC. This sequence joins TRBV29-1 and TRBJ2-1; perhaps TRBD2 as D (6 bases). CDR1 is SQVTM, CDR2 ANQGSEA, per germline. The CDR3 covers 13 residues. The V end was cut by 4 bases, the J end by 3 bases, with 10 bases between.

There are many counts of this clonotype. The chain carries TRBV9 and TRBJ2-2, with 14 bases identical to TRBD2. Looked up from germline, CDR1 is SGDLS and CDR2 is YYNGEE. This CDR3 has 16 amino acids. The V gene end was trimmed by 2 bases and the J gene end by 7 bases; junction bases not matched to a gene: 4. In DNA form, the CDR3 reads TGTGCCAGCAGCGTGGGACTAGCGGGAGACCACGGGGAGCTGTTTTTT. Protein sequence: CASSVGLAGDHGELFF.

This clonotype was counted many times. This rearrangement joins TRBV29-1 to TRBJ2-7, with 8 bases identical to TRBD1. The CDR3 length is 13 residues. The V and J ends lost 1 base and 5 bases, in that order; junction bases with no gene match: 4. CDR1 SQVTM and CDR2 ANQGSEA come from the germline V gene. DNA for the CDR3: TGCAGCGTTGAAGCAGGGACAGGCGACGAGCAGTACTTC. Residues: CSVEAGTGDEQYF.

This clonotype has just one count. The junction departs from germline at one end; a sequencing error may be responsible. The CDR3 loop reads CVSSLVPADTQYF. In nucleotides, the CDR3 is TGTGTCAGCAGCCTCGTCCCCGCAGATACGCAGTATTTT. The gene calls are TRBV6-5 and TRBJ2-3; D gene uncertain. The CDR3 loop spans 13 amino acids. The germline V gene has CDR1 MNHEY and CDR2 SVGAGI.

The chain combines TRBV7-9 with TRBJ2-2, with 13 bases fitting TRBD2. J lost 4 bases, V lost 4 bases, and 12 bases had no gene match. Germline CDR1 and CDR2: SEHNR and FQNEAQ (reference sequence). The CDR3 runs 19 residues. CDR3 DNA: TGTGCCAGCAGCTCTCCAGGACTAGCGGGAGTATGGAGCACCGGGGAGCTGTTTTTT. It is translated as CASSSPGLAGVWSTGELFF.

The chain couples TRBV28 to TRBJ1-5; D is unresolved. The germline V and J ends were trimmed by 10 bases and 0 bases, with 13 bases remaining between them. This CDR3 is 14 amino acids long. CDR1 and CDR2 from the germline V gene are MDHEN and SYDVKM. The CDR3 reads CATVGLYSNQPQHF. The CDR3, as DNA: TGTGCCACCGTAGGACTTTATAGCAATCAGCCCCAGCATTTT. The full variable domain, completed using reference TRBV28 and TRBJ1-5, is DVKVTQSSRYLVKRTGEKVFLECVQDMDHENMFWYRQDPGLGLRLIYFSYDVKMKEKGDIPEGYSVSREKKERFSLILESASTNQTSMYLCATVGLYSNQPQHFGDGTRLSIL.

The sample holds many counts of this clonotype. The chain has TRBV24-1 and TRBJ2-1, with D perhaps TRBD2 (5 bases). Germline V gene lookup returns CDR1 KGHDR and CDR2 SFDVKD. This CDR3 region has 17 residues. Trimming took 3 bases from V and 0 from J, leaving 14 bases between them. CDR3 region: CATSDQGPGSSYNEQFF. The CDR3 DNA is TGTGCCACCAGTGATCAAGGGCCGGGGAGCTCCTACAATGAGCAGTTCTTC.

This clonotype was observed at least ten times. The V call is TRBV6-6, the J call TRBJ2-1, with 8 bases lining up with TRBD1. The CDR3 sequence is 16 residues long. The V segment lost 2 bases and the J segment 8 bases; nucleotides outside the gene matches: 11. Germline V lookup: CDR1 MNHNY, CDR2 SVGAGI (reference sequence). The CDR3 protein is CASSYAGQGGGHEQFF. The CDR3 DNA follows: TGTGCCAGCAGTTACGCAGGACAGGGTGGTGGCCATGAGCAGTTCTTC.

This clonotype was seen ten or more times. The chain couples TRBV14 to TRBJ2-7, with 7 bases that match TRBD1. V shed 1 base, J shed 5 bases, and the junction held 8 bases outside the gene matches. Germline assignment: CDR1 SGHDN and CDR2 FVKESK. The CDR3 runs to 15 residues. As DNA, the CDR3 is TGTGCCAGCAGCCAAGTGTCGAGACAGGGAAACGAGCAGTACTTC. Translating gives CASSQVSRQGNEQYF.

This clonotype was seen repeatedly, ten times or more. This chain connects TRBV3-1 to TRBJ2-5; no clear D. CDR1 is LGHDT and CDR2 is YNNKEL in the germline V gene (reference sequence). V was cut by 5 bases and J by 5 bases, with 24 bases left in between. The CDR3 loop spans 17 amino acids. CDR3 bases: TGTGCCAGCAGCTCCGGACCCGATGTACAAATTGTGGAGACCCAGTACTTC. Its translation is CASSSGPDVQIVETQYF.

There are many counts of this clonotype. In DNA form, the CDR3 reads TGTGCCAGCAGCACTCGGGGGGGTTCAGATACGCAGTATTTT. Protein sequence: CASSTRGGSDTQYF. The V call is TRBV28, the J call TRBJ2-3; TRBD2 aligns across 8 bases. The germline gives CDR1 MDHEN, CDR2 SYDVKM. The CDR3 covers 14 residues. Losses at the gene ends were 6 bases for V and 4 bases for J; bases not matched to a gene: 6.

Ten or more counts support this clonotype. This sequence joins TRBV2 and TRBJ2-1; 12 bases map to TRBD2. This CDR3 has 15 amino acids. V trimming: 6 bases; J trimming: 6 bases; junction bases outside the gene matches: 6. Germline V lookup: CDR1 SNHLY, CDR2 FYNNEI. DNA of the CDR3: TGTGCCAGCAGAAAACTAGCGGGAGGAATCAATGAGCAGTTCTTC. Translation gives CASRKLAGGINEQFF. Together with reference TRBV2 and TRBJ2-1, the CDR3 gives the full variable domain: EPEVTQTPSHQVTQMGQEVILRCVPISNHLYFYWYRQILGQKVEFLVSFYNNEISEKSEIFDDQFSVERPDGSNFTLKIRSTKLEDSAMYFCASRKLAGGINEQFFGPGTRLTVL.

This clonotype was seen repeatedly, ten times or more. V and J are TRBV20-1 and TRBJ2-3, with TRBD2 identical over 8 bases. The V gene end was trimmed by 5 bases and the J gene end by 2 bases; junction bases not matched to a gene: 15. The length of the CDR3 is 17 residues. Germline-derived CDR1 and CDR2 are DFQATT and SNEGSKA (reference sequence). CDR3 region: CSAFRPREGLNTDTQYF. DNA for the CDR3: TGCAGTGCTTTCCGACCACGGGAGGGCCTAAACACAGATACGCAGTATTTT.